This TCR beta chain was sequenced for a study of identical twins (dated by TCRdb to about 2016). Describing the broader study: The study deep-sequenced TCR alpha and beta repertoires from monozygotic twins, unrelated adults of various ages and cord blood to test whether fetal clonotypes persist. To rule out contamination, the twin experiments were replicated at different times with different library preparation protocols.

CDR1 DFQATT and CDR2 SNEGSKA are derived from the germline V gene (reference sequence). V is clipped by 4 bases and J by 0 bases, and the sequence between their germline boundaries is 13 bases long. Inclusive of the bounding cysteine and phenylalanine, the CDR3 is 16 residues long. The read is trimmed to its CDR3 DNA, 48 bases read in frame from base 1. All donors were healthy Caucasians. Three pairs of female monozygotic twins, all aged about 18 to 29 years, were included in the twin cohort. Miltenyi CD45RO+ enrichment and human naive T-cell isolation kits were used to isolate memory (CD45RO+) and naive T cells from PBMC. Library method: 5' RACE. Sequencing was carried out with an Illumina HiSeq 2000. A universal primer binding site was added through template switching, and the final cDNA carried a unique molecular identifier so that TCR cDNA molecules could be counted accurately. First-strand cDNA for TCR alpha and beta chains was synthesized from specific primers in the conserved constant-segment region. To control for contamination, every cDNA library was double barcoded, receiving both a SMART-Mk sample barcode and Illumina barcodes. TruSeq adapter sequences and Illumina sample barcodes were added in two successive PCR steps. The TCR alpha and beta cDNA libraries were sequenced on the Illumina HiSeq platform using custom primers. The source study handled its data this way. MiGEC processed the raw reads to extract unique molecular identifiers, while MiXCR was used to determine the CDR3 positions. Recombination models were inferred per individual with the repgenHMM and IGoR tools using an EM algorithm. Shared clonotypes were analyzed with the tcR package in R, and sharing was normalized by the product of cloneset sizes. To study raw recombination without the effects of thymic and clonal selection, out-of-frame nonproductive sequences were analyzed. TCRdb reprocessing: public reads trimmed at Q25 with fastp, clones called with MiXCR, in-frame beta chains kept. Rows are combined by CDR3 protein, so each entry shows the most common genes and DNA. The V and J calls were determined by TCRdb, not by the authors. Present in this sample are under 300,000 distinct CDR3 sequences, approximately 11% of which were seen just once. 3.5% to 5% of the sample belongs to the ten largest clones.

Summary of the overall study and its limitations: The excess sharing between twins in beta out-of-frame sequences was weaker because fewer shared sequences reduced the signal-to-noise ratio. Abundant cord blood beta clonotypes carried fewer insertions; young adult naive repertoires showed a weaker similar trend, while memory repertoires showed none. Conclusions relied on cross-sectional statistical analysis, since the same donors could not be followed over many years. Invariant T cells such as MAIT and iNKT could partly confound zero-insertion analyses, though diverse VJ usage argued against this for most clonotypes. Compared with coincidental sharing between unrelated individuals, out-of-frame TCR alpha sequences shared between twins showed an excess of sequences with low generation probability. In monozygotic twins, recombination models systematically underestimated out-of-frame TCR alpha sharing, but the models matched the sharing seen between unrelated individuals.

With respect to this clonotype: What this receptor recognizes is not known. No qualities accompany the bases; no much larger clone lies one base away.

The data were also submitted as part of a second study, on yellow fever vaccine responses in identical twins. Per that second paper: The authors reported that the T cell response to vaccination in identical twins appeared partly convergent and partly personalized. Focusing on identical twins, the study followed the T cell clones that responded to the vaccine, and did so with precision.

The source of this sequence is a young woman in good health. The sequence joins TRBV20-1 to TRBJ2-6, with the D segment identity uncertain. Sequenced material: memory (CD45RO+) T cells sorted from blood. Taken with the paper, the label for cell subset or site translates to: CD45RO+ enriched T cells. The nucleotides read TGCAGTGCTACAACGGGCGCCGCCTCTGGGGCCAACGTCCTGACTTTC. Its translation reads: CSATTGAASGANVLTF.